These 30 T cell receptor beta chains were sequenced from one sample in a study of blood T cell repertoires in COVID-19. TCRdb keeps only in-frame clones here, not all; method: immunoSEQ multiplex PCR. The profile shows 300,000 to 350,000 clones, 88% of them singletons. Sequencing input: peripheral blood. Receptor source: a woman aged 70-85 years with COVID-19, enrolled during active disease.

The chain uses TRBV5-1 and TRBJ1-1; 9 bases agree with TRBD1. The CDR3 totals 15 residues. The germline V gene encodes CDR1 SGHRS and CDR2 YFSETQ. After removal of 0 bases from V and 3 bases from J, the junction contained 3 bases not matched to a gene. Written as DNA, the CDR3 is TGCGCCAGCAGCTTGGGGGACAGGGAGGACACTGAAGCTTTCTTT. Its translation is CASSLGDREDTEAFF. Full variable domain (remainder filled in from reference TRBV5-1 and TRBJ1-1): KAGVTQTPRYLIKTRGQQVTLSCSPISGHRSVSWYQQTPGQGLQFLFEYFSETQRNKGNFPGRFSGRQFSNSRSEMNVSTLELGDSALYLCASSLGDREDTEAFFGQGTRLTVV.

The chain has TRBV19 and TRBJ2-5, with D possibly TRBD1 on 5 matching bases. The length of the CDR3 is 13 residues. Per germline, CDR1 LNHDA and CDR2 SQIVND (reference sequence). The V end lost 5 bases, the J end lost 4 bases, and 11 bases lay between the germline ends. CDR3 bases: TGTGCCAGTAGTTCAGGGATGGTAGAGACCCAGTACTTC. Residues: CASSSGMVETQYF.

The chain recombines TRBV9 with TRBJ2-7; 10 bases are a match to TRBD1. Losses at the gene ends were 0 bases for V and 6 bases for J; bases not matched to a gene: 9. The length of the CDR3 is 16 residues. Germline lookup yields CDR1 SGDLS and CDR2 YYNGEE. CDR3 sequence: CASSVDPGTGVAEQYF. CDR3 coding DNA: TGTGCCAGCAGCGTAGATCCCGGGACAGGGGTTGCCGAGCAGTACTTC.

The genes are TRBV18 and TRBJ2-5; 8 bases are shared with TRBD2. The CDR3 is 17 residues long. Germline values: CDR1 KGHSH, CDR2 LQKENI. V lost 3 bases to trimming and J lost 5 bases; unmatched junction nucleotides: 14. The CDR3: CASSPPRGAGAGETQYF. CDR3 DNA: TGTGCCAGCTCACCGCCCCGAGGAGCGGGGGCGGGGGAGACCCAGTACTTC.

The chain employs TRBV5-1 and TRBJ1-1, with a weak D call TRBD1 (5 bases). V shed 0 bases and J shed 2 bases, with 11 bases lying between them. This CDR3 contains 15 residues. Germline CDR1 is SGHRS and CDR2 is YFSETQ. The CDR3, as DNA: TGCGCCAGCAGCTTGGACGCGGGGGTAAACACTGAAGCTTTCTTT. Translation gives CASSLDAGVNTEAFF.

The genes are TRBV7-9 and TRBJ1-4, with D tentatively TRBD1 (6 bases). With 8 bases removed from V and 7 bases from J, the gap between germline ends came to 17 bases. CDR3 length: 14 residues. Looked up from germline, CDR1 is SEHNR and CDR2 is FQNEAQ (reference sequence). The CDR3 bases are TGTGCCAGCGGCGCAGGGGCTGGGCGTGAAAAACTGTTTTTT. Amino acids: CASGAGAGREKLFF.

The chain is built from TRBV5-8 and TRBJ1-2, with D unresolved. Trimming left V 4 bases short and J 0 bases short, with 10 bases between. CDR3 length equals 14 residues. CDR1 SGHTS and CDR2 YDEGEE come from the germline V gene. CDR3 sequence (DNA): TGTGCCAGCAGCCCCGACGGAGCTAACTATGGCTACACCTTC. It yields the protein CASSPDGANYGYTF.

A remark on this clone: A read error may produce the germline difference seen at one junction end. V is TRBV28 and J is TRBJ1-1; no firm D call. This CDR3 has 11 residues. Germline lookup yields CDR1 MDHEN and CDR2 SYDVKM. The CDR3 loop is CASTRNPEAFF. CDR3 bases: TGTGCCAGCACCAGGAACCCTGAAGCTTTCTTT.

The chain links TRBV7-8 to TRBJ1-1, with 7 nucleotides matching TRBD1. V dropped 3 bases and J dropped 5; count of bases not matched to a gene: 3. Germline-derived CDR1 and CDR2 are SGHVS and FQNEAQ. The CDR3 runs 13 residues. This CDR3 reads CASSFRQGTEAFF. The CDR3 DNA follows: TGTGCCAGCAGCTTCCGACAGGGTACTGAAGCTTTCTTT. The full variable domain, with the rest looked up from reference TRBV7-8 and TRBJ1-1, is GAGVSQSPRYKVAKRGQDVALRCDPISGHVSLFWYQQALGQGPEFLTYFQNEAQLDKSGLPSDRFFAERPEGSVSTLKIQRTQQEDSAVYLCASSFRQGTEAFFGQGTRLTVV.

The V and J genes are TRBV28 and TRBJ1-4, with 7 bases fitting TRBD1. The germline CDR1 and CDR2 sequences are MDHEN and SYDVKM. This CDR3 comprises 15 residues. The trim removed 2 bases at V and 8 bases at J, leaving 8 bases unmatched. The CDR3 loop is CASSLRLSGQEKLFF. The CDR3 bases are TGTGCCAGCAGTTTAAGATTGTCGGGACAGGAAAAACTGTTTTTT.

The chain uses TRBV9 and TRBJ1-3; D may be TRBD1 (6 bases). The CDR3 has 16 residues. Per the germline V gene, CDR1 is SGDLS and CDR2 is YYNGEE. Trimming shortened V by 4 bases and J by 2 bases, and 16 bases separated the two germline ends. The CDR3 sequence: CASSPGVGATGNTIYF. CDR3 DNA sequence: TGTGCCAGCAGCCCGGGTGTGGGGGCTACTGGAAACACCATATATTTT.

This sequence joins TRBV7-7 and TRBJ2-5, with TRBD1 matching over 10 bases. Germline loops: CDR1 SSHAT, CDR2 FNYEAQ (reference sequence). CDR3 length equals 13 residues. Trimming cost V 1 base and J 7 bases; bases outside gene matches: 0. The CDR3 spells CASSLGTGGTQYF. As DNA, the CDR3 is TGTGCCAGCAGCTTAGGGACAGGGGGGACCCAGTACTTC.

The chain joins TRBV7-2 to TRBJ2-1; maybe TRBD1 (6 bases). CDR1 SGHTA and CDR2 FQGNSA come from the germline V gene. CDR3 size: 15 residues. V was cut by 2 bases and J by 9 bases, with 17 bases left in between. This chain's CDR3 is CASSLIGGFRGEQFF. The DNA for the CDR3 is TGTGCCAGCAGCTTAATAGGCGGTTTCAGGGGTGAGCAGTTCTTC.

The CDR3 spells CASSPPTGTRGETQYF. CDR3 nucleotide sequence: TGTGCCAGCAGCCCCCCCACCGGGACTAGAGGAGAGACCCAGTACTTC. The chain has TRBV7-9 and TRBJ2-5, with 8 bases matching TRBD2. Germline CDR1 SEHNR, CDR2 FQNEAQ (reference sequence). The CDR3 spans 16 residues. V lost 5 bases to trimming and J lost 4 bases; unmatched junction nucleotides: 12. The variable domain in full, with the rest retrieved from reference TRBV7-9 and TRBJ2-5, is DTGVSQNPRHKITKRGQNVTFRCDPISEHNRLYWYRQTLGQGPEFLTYFQNEAQLEKSRLLSDRFSAERPKGSFSTLEIQRTEQGDSAMYLCASSPPTGTRGETQYFGPGTRLLVL.

A single count supports this clone. The V gene is TRBV7-2, the J gene TRBJ2-5; 11 nucleotides agree with TRBD2. The CDR3 contains 16 residues. CDR1 is SGHTA, CDR2 FQGNSA, per germline. V was pared by 5 bases and J by 6 bases, with 11 bases of the junction left unmatched. CDR3 DNA sequence: TGTGCCAGCAGCCCGCGAACTAGCGGGGGCTTGAAGACCCAGTACTTC. Translating gives CASSPRTSGGLKTQYF.

The CDR3 sequence is CASSLYSDTQYF. In nucleotides, the CDR3 is TGTGCCAGCAGCCTGTACTCAGATACGCAGTATTTT. The chain links TRBV3-1 (or the pseudogene TRBV3-2) to TRBJ2-3; D uncertain. V lost 4 bases, J lost 4 bases, and 6 bases lay in between. There are 12 residues in the CDR3. Germline CDR1 is LGHDT and CDR2 is YNNKEL (reference sequence).

The chain carries TRBV19 and TRBJ1-6; no reliable D call. Per germline, CDR1 LNHDA and CDR2 SQIVND (reference sequence). The CDR3 is made up of 12 amino acids. Trimming took 6 bases from V and 7 from J, leaving 7 bases between them. The CDR3 sequence: CASRRANSPLHF. The CDR3 nucleotides read TGTGCCAGTAGGAGGGCAAATTCACCCCTCCACTTT.

The rearrangement uses TRBV18 and TRBJ1-4, with 9 bases lining up with TRBD1. Losses at the gene ends were 2 bases for V and 8 bases for J; bases not matched to a gene: 6. The CDR3 is 15 amino acids. CDR1 is KGHSH and CDR2 is LQKENI in the germline V gene. The DNA for the CDR3 is TGTGCCAGCTCACCAAGGCTACAGGGGGCAGAAAAACTGTTTTTT. It codes for CASSPRLQGAEKLFF.

This sequence joins TRBV7-9 and TRBJ2-3; 10 bases fit TRBD2. The CDR3 has 12 amino acids. CDR1 is SEHNR, CDR2 FQNEAQ, per germline (reference sequence). Trimming at V came to 10 bases and at J to 5 bases, leaving 3 bases not matched to a gene. CDR3 amino acids: CAIEREGDTQYF. The CDR3 coding sequence is TGTGCCATTGAGCGGGAGGGAGATACGCAGTATTTT.

The rearrangement joins TRBV7-9 to TRBJ1-4, with TRBD1 matching 7 bases. Germline V lookup: CDR1 SEHNR, CDR2 FQNEAQ (reference sequence). The CDR3 runs to 14 residues. V dropped 5 bases and J dropped 5; count of bases not matched to a gene: 5. Here the CDR3 DNA reads TGTGCCAGCAGCGATACAGGGGACAATGAAAAACTGTTTTTT. It codes for CASSDTGDNEKLFF.

The J gene is TRBJ2-3, the V gene TRBV7-9, with TRBD2 matching 8 bases. This CDR3 is 11 amino acids long. Unmatched junction bases numbered 1, after V lost 3 bases and J lost 11 bases. Per germline, CDR1 SEHNR and CDR2 FQNEAQ (reference sequence). The CDR3 spells CASSFAGGQYF. Here the CDR3 DNA reads TGTGCCAGCAGCTTTGCGGGGGGGCAGTATTTT.

The V and J genes are TRBV10-2 and TRBJ2-5, with 7 bases matching TRBD2. Losses at the gene ends were 3 bases for V and 1 base for J; bases not matched to a gene: 5. Germline assignment: CDR1 WSHSY and CDR2 SAAADI. This CDR3 spans 15 amino acids. CDR3 sequence reads: CASSDFTSVQETQYF. In DNA, the CDR3 is TGCGCCAGCAGTGATTTTACTAGCGTCCAAGAGACCCAGTACTTC.

The chain joins TRBV7-2 to TRBJ2-3; possible D gene TRBD1, 5 bases. In germline, CDR1 is SGHTA, CDR2 FQGNSA. The germline V and J ends were trimmed by 2 bases and 0 bases, with 6 bases remaining between them. This CDR3 region has 14 residues. In nucleotides, the CDR3 is TGTGCCAGCAGCTTAACAGGCAGCACAGATACGCAGTATTTT. Translating gives CASSLTGSTDTQYF. Full variable domain (remainder filled in from reference TRBV7-2 and TRBJ2-3): GAGVSQSPSNKVTEKGKDVELRCDPISGHTALYWYRQSLGQGLEFLIYFQGNSAPDKSGLPSDRFSAERTGGSVSTLTIQRTQQEDSAVYLCASSLTGSTDTQYFGPGTRLTVL.

The V call is TRBV7-9, the J call TRBJ1-2, with D unclear. The CDR3 has 11 residues. Germline-derived CDR1 and CDR2 are SEHNR and FQNEAQ (reference sequence). Trimming left V 5 bases short and J 1 base short, with 2 bases between. The CDR3 here is CASSRNYGYTF. As DNA, the CDR3 is TGTGCCAGCAGCCGTAACTATGGCTACACCTTC.

The V and J genes are TRBV6-5 and TRBJ2-7, with 11 nucleotides matching TRBD1. Germline V gives CDR1 MNHEY, CDR2 SVGAGI. V lost 4 bases, J lost 1 base, and 3 bases stayed unmatched. CDR3 size: 15 residues. The CDR3 nucleotides read TGTGCCAGCAGTTCCCGGGACAGGGGGTCCTACGAGCAGTACTTC. It specifies CASSSRDRGSYEQYF.

This clone was picked up a small number of times. The J gene is TRBJ1-6, the V gene TRBV3-1 (or the pseudogene TRBV3-2), with 7 bases fitting TRBD1. Germline V gene sequence: CDR1 LGHDT, CDR2 YNNKEL (reference sequence). The J segment lost 7 bases and the V segment lost 1 base, leaving 4 bases of the junction unmatched. CDR3 length: 15 residues. This CDR3 reads CASSQGTGQNSPLHF. CDR3 in DNA: TGTGCCAGCAGCCAAGGGACAGGTCAAAATTCACCCCTCCACTTT.

The CDR3 nucleotides read TGTGCTAGTGGTTTGGTACTAGACAAAGCCACCCTCTACGAGCAGTACTTC. Encoded protein: CASGLVLDKATLYEQYF. The chain is built from TRBV12-5 and TRBJ2-7; D is possibly TRBD2 (5 bases). Germline CDR1 LGHNT, CDR2 FRNRAP. V lost 0 bases, J lost 3 bases, and 18 bases lay in between. CDR3 size: 17 residues. Using reference TRBV12-5 and TRBJ2-7 for the parts outside the CDR3, the full variable domain is DARVTQTPRHKVTEMGQEVTMRCQPILGHNTVFWYRQTMMQGLELLAYFRNRAPLDDSGMPKDRFSAEMPDATLATLKIQPSEPRDSAVYFCASGLVLDKATLYEQYFGPGTRLTVT.

J is TRBJ1-1 and V is TRBV2; D unclear. CDR1 is SNHLY and CDR2 is FYNNEI in the germline V gene. Trimming pared 0 bases from V and 3 bases from J, leaving 5 bases between. The CDR3 runs to 13 residues. In DNA, the CDR3 is TGTGCCAGCAGTGAAGCCAGATACACTGAAGCTTTCTTT. It encodes CASSEARYTEAFF.

The chain carries TRBV7-2 and TRBJ1-1; D is unresolved. Germline assignment: CDR1 SGHTA and CDR2 FQGNSA. The CDR3 has 15 residues. The V end lost 0 bases, the J end lost 0 bases, and 8 bases lay between the germline ends. CDR3 sequence reads: CASSLAHNLNTEAFF. In DNA, the CDR3 is TGTGCCAGCAGCTTAGCGCACAACCTGAACACTGAAGCTTTCTTT.

This rearrangement joins TRBV5-1 to TRBJ1-1; a weak D match, TRBD1 (5 bases). Germline V lookup: CDR1 SGHRS, CDR2 YFSETQ. The ends were cut back, 2 bases at V and 2 bases at J, with 13 bases in the middle. The CDR3 totals 15 residues. The DNA of the CDR3 is TGCGCCAGCAGCTTAAGCGGGGGAAGAAACACTGAAGCTTTCTTT. Protein sequence: CASSLSGGRNTEAFF.